One sample yielded the 10 T cell receptor beta chains listed below, sequenced in a study of blood T cell repertoires in COVID-19. Sequencing was performed with immunoSEQ multiplex PCR; in TCRdb, only in-frame clones are kept and a portion is missing. The table includes roughly 360,000 clones, about 87% detected once. Sequenced sample: PBMCs or T cells enriched from blood (not recorded which). These receptors were collected from a man aged 25 to 40 who had recovered from COVID-19.

The rearrangement uses TRBV30 and TRBJ2-4; TRBD1 might be the D (5 bases). The ends were cut back, 3 bases at V and 2 bases at J, with 20 bases in the middle. CDR1 and CDR2 from the germline V gene are GTSNPN and SVGIG (reference sequence). CDR3 length: 17 amino acids. The CDR3 nucleotides read TGTGCCTGGAGATCGGACCCAGGGATTTCGACCAAAAACATTCAGTACTTC. Encoded protein: CAWRSDPGISTKNIQYF.

The J gene is TRBJ2-1, the V gene TRBV12-5; TRBD2 matches at 12 bases. Germline CDR1 is LGHNT and CDR2 is FRNRAP. Trimming took 0 bases from V and 1 from J; bases not matched to a gene: 7. The CDR3 has 19 amino acids. CDR3 loop: CASGLVILAGGWSYNEQFF. The DNA for the CDR3 is TGTGCTAGTGGTTTGGTAATTCTAGCGGGGGGGTGGTCCTACAATGAGCAGTTCTTC.

This clone was seen a single time. The genes are TRBV20-1 and TRBJ2-5; D gene uncertain. V lost 6 bases, J lost 2 bases, and 4 bases lay in between. The CDR3 covers 10 residues. Germline CDR1 is DFQATT and CDR2 is SNEGSKA (reference sequence). The CDR3, as DNA: TGCAGTGCCACACAAGAGACCCAGTACTTC. Protein sequence: CSATQETQYF.

The chain couples TRBV11-2 to TRBJ1-2; tentatively, D is TRBD1 (6 bases). V shed 0 bases and J shed 6 bases, with 11 bases lying between them. In germline, CDR1 is SGHAT, CDR2 FQNNGV. The CDR3 contains 14 residues. CDR3 amino acids: CASSLESAGDGYTF. CDR3 sequence (DNA): TGTGCCAGCAGCTTAGAGTCCGCAGGGGATGGCTACACCTTC.

The chain combines TRBV12-3 or TRBV12-4 with TRBJ1-6; D is unclear. Trimming cost V 5 bases and J 15 bases, with 11 bases left between them. The CDR3 spans 11 residues. The CDR3 DNA is TGTGCCAGCAGTCGCGCCTTAGACCTCCACTTT. It yields the protein CASSRALDLHF.

Of note for this clone: A junction end diverges from the germline sequence, so it may reflect a read error. J is TRBJ1-3 and V is TRBV18, with D hard to call. This CDR3 contains 13 residues. CDR1 is KGHSH and CDR2 is LQKENI in the germline V gene. This chain's CDR3 is CASSPVGGGPYHF. The DNA for the CDR3 is TGTGCCAGCTCACCCGTCGGAGGAGGTCCCTACCATTTT.

The V gene is TRBV10-3, the J gene TRBJ2-5; tentative D call: TRBD1 (5 bases). Germline V gene data show CDR1 as ENHRY and CDR2 as SYGVKD. V shed 6 bases and J shed 1 base, with 9 bases lying between them. The CDR3 covers 13 residues. DNA of the CDR3: TGTGCCATCAGCGGACAAATCCAAGAGACCCAGTACTTC. Residues: CAISGQIQETQYF.

The CDR3: CASTRTAYTEAFF. The CDR3 DNA follows: TGTGCCAGCACCCGGACAGCGTACACTGAAGCTTTCTTT. The chain combines TRBV6-5 with TRBJ1-1; D may be TRBD1 (6 bases). The germline V gene encodes CDR1 MNHEY and CDR2 SVGAGI. The CDR3 has 13 amino acids. V lost 7 bases to trimming and J lost 3 bases, with 12 bases between them.

The CDR3 sequence is CASSLGGPGEQFF. CDR3 nucleotides: TGTGCCAGCAGCTTAGGGGGGCCCGGGGAGCAGTTCTTC. V and J are TRBV11-3 and TRBJ2-1, with a possible D match to TRBD1 (6 bases). Germline values: CDR1 SGHNT, CDR2 YENEEA. The CDR3 runs 13 residues. With 1 base removed from V and 10 bases from J, the gap between germline ends came to 11 bases.

This clone was recorded once. J is TRBJ1-4 and V is TRBV29-1, with D perhaps TRBD1 (6 bases). Germline loops: CDR1 SQVTM, CDR2 ANQGSEA. Trimming took 4 bases from V and 10 from J, leaving 10 bases between them. The CDR3 loop spans 11 amino acids. Written as DNA, the CDR3 is TGCAGCGTTGTAGTAGGGGGAAAACTGTTTTTT. Translated, it gives CSVVVGGKLFF.